This T cell receptor (beta chain) was sequenced for a study of cytomegalovirus exposure and HLA in healthy donors. Study-level results: An observed cluster of highly shared sequence variants was recorded as a likely sequencing artifact.

PCR used 60 Vbeta primers and 13 Jbeta primers. TCRdb's table, derived via immunoSEQ multiplex PCR, lists solely in-frame clones and lacks some. The sample consists of approximately 190,000 clones, roughly 80% of them appearing once. In the case of this clone: Antigen specificity is unknown.

The sample consisted of PBMCs. This TCR was recovered from a woman aged 45-65 years in good health and CMV-seropositive.

CDR3 sequence (DNA): TGTGCCAGCAGCTTAGCGCGGCGGAATCAGCCCCAGCATTTT. Translating gives CASSLARRNQPQHF. The chain links TRBV7-2 to TRBJ1-5; D ambiguous. The germline V gene encodes CDR1 SGHTA and CDR2 FQGNSA. The germline V and J ends were trimmed by 0 bases and 4 bases, with 7 bases remaining between them. CDR3 length: 14 amino acids.